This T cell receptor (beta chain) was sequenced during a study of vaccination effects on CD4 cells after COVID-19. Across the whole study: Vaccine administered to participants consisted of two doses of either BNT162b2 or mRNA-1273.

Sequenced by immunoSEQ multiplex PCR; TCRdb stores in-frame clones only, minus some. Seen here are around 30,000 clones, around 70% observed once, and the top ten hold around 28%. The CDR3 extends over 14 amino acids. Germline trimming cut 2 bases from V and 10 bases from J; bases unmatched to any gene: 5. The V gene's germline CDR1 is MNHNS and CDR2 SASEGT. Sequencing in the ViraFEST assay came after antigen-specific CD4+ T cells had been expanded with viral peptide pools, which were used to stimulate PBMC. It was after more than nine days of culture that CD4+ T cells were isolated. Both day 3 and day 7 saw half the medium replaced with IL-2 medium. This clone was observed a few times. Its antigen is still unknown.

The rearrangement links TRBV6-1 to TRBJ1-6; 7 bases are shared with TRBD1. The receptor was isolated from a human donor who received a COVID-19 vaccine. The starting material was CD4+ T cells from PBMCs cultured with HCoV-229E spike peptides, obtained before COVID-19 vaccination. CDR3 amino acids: CASSETGERSPLHF. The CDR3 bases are TGTGCCAGCAGTGAAACAGGGGAGAGATCACCCCTCCACTTT.